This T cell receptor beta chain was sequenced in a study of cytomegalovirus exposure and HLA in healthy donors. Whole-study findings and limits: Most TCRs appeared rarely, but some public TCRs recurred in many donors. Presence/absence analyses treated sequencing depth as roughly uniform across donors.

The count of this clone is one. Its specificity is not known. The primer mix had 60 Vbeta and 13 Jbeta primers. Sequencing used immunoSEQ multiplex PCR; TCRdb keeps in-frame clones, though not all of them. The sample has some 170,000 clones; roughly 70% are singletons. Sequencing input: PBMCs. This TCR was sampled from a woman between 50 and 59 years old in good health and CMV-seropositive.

CDR3 in amino acids: CASSPGTKDYEQYF. The CDR3 DNA sequence: TGTGCCAGCAGCCCTGGGACTAAAGACTACGAGCAGTACTTC. The genes are TRBV4-2 and TRBJ2-7; 7 positions match TRBD2. V gave up 4 bases and J gave up 3 bases; unmatched junction bases: 6. The germline V gene has CDR1 LGHNA and CDR2 YNFKEQ. The CDR3 has 14 amino acids.